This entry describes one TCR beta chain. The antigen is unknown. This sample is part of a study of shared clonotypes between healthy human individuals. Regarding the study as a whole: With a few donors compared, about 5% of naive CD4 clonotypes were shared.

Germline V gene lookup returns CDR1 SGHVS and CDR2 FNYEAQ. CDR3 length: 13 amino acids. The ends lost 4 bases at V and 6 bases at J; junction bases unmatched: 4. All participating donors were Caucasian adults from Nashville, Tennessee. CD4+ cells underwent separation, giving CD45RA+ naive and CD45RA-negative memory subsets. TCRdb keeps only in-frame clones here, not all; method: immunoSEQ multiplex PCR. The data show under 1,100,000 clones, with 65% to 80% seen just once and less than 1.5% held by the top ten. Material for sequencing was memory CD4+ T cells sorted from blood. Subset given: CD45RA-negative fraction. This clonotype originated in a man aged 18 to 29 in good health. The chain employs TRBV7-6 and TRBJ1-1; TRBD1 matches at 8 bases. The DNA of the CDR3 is TGTGCCAGCAGCTACGGACAGGGCTCTGAAGCTTTCTTT. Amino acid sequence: CASSYGQGSEAFF.